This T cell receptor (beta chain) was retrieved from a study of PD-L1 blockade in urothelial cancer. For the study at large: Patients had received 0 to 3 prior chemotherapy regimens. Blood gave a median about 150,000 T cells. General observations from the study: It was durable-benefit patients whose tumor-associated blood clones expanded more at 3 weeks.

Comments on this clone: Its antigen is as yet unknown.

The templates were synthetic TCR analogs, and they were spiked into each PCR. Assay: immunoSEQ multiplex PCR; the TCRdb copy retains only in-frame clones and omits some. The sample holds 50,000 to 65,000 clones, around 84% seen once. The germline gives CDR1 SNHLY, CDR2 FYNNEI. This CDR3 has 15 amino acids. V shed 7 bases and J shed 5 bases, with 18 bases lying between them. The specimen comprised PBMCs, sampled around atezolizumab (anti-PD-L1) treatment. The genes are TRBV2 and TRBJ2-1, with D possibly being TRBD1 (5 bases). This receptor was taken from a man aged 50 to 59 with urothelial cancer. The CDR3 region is CASNPGRVADNEQFF. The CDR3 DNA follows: TGTGCCAGCAACCCAGGCAGGGTCGCGGACAATGAGCAGTTCTTC.